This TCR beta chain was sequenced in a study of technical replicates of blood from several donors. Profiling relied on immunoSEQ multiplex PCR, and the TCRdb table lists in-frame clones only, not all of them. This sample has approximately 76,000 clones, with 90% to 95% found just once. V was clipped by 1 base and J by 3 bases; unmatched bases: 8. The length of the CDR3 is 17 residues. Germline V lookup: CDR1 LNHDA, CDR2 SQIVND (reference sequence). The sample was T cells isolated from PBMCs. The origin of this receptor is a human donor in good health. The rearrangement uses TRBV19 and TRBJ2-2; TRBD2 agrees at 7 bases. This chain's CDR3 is CASSIAGAGVDTGELFF. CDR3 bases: TGTGCCAGTAGTATAGCTGGGGCGGGAGTAGACACCGGGGAGCTGTTTTTT.